Only a few counts were recorded for the clone carrying this T cell receptor delta chain. The protein TCRdb lists belongs to a much larger clone and differs from this DNA's translation at residue 13, which points to a read error; the protein shown is made from the DNA. Flow sorting of PBMC yielded separate Vgamma9/Vdelta2+ and Vdelta2-negative gammadelta T cell populations for bulk repertoire analysis. The data belong to a study of γδ T cells in repeated Plasmodium falciparum infection. About the study: Over approximately 640 days, donors received four mosquito-bite P. falciparum NF54 infections. Each infection was followed by sampling at 21 days, plus baseline and some pre-infection draws.

This CDR3 has 19 residues. V lost 6 bases, J lost 1 base, and 27 bases lay in between. The germline V gene encodes CDR1 TSWWSYY and CDR2 QGS. Each sorted gammadelta sample had TRG and TRD chains sequenced. TCRdb re-processed the multiplex PCR reads via CATT. The table includes around 49,000 delta-chain clones, 1.5% to 2% detected once. This receptor was obtained from a pool of human donors (malaria-infected and uninfected, not separated). The source material was gamma-delta T cells from blood. The chain is built from TRDV1 and TRDJ1; D call uncertain. The CDR3 loop reads CALGSTTPVLDLSTDKLIF. The CDR3 nucleotides read TGTGCTCTTGGTTCTACCACTCCCGTCCTTGATTTAAGCACCGATAAACTCATCTTT.